This T cell receptor beta chain was retrieved from a study of blood T cell repertoires in COVID-19. At the level of the study: Sources were T cells, B-cell-depleted T cells, or PBMCs; the material itself was cDNA or gDNA.

The CDR3 spans 13 residues. The germline CDR1 and CDR2 sequences are SNHLY and FYNNEI. Trimming took 4 bases from V and 5 from J, leaving 11 bases between them. Profiled with immunoSEQ multiplex PCR; TCRdb holds only in-frame clones, not every one. The sample comprises 190,000 or so clones, around 78% of which are singletons, and approximately 2.9% rests with the top ten. Material for sequencing was peripheral blood. The chain joins TRBV2 to TRBJ2-5, with D perhaps matching TRBD2 (7 bases). The clonotype was recovered from a woman older than 75 with active or convalescent COVID-19. The CDR3 sequence is CASSARGGETQYF. In DNA form, the CDR3 reads TGTGCCAGCAGTGCCAGGGGAGGGGAGACCCAGTACTTC.